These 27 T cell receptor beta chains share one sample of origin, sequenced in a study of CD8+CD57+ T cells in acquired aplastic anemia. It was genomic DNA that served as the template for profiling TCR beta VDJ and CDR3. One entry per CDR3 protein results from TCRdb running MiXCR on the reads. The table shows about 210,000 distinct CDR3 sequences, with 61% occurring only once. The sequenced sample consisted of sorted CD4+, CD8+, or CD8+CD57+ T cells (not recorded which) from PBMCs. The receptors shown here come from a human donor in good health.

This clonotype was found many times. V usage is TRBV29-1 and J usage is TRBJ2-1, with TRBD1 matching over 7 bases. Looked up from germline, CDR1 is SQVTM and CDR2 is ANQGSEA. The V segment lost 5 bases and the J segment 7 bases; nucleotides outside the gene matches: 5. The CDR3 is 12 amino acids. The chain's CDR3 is CSVRTGTNEQFF. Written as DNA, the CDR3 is TGCAGCGTTCGGACAGGAACTAATGAGCAGTTCTTC.

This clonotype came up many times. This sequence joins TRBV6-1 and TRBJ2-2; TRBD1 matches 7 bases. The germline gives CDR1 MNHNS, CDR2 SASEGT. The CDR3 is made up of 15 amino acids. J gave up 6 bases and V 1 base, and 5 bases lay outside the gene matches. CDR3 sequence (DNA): TGTGCCAGCAGTGAAGATCAGGGGGTCGCCGGGGAGCTGTTTTTT. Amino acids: CASSEDQGVAGELFF.

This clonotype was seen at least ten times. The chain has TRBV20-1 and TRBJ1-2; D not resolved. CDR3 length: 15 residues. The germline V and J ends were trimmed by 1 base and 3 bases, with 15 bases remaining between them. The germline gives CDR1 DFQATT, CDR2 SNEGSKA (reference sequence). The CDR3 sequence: CSARVDKHDDYGYTF. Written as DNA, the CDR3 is TGCAGTGCTAGAGTTGACAAGCACGACGACTATGGCTACACCTTC.

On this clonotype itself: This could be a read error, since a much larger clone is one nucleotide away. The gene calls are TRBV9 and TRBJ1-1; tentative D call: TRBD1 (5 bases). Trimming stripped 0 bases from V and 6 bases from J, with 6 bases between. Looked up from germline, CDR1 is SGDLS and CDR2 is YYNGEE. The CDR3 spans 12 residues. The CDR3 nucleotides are TGTGCCAGCAGCGTAGGGGGGGCTGAAGCTTTCTTT. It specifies CASSVGGAEAFF. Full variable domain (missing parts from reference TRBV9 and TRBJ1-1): DSGVTQTPKHLITATGQRVTLRCSPRSGDLSVYWYQQSLDQGLQFLIQYYNGEERAKGNILERFSAQQFPDLHSELNLSSLELGDSALYFCASSVGGAEAFFGQGTRLTVV.

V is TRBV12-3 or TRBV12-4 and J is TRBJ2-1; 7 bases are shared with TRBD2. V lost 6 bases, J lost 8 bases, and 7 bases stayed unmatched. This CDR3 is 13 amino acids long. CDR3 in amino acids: CASRGLHGDEQFF. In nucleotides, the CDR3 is TGTGCCAGCAGGGGACTACATGGGGATGAGCAGTTCTTC.

In DNA, the CDR3 is TGTGCCAGTAGTATAGGGGGCAGGAATGAGCAGTTCTTC. It specifies CASSIGGRNEQFF. This chain joins TRBV19 and TRBJ2-1; possible D gene TRBD1, 5 bases. The V and J ends lost 1 base and 7 bases respectively, with 8 bases between them. CDR1 and CDR2 from the germline V gene are LNHDA and SQIVND (reference sequence). This CDR3 contains 13 residues.

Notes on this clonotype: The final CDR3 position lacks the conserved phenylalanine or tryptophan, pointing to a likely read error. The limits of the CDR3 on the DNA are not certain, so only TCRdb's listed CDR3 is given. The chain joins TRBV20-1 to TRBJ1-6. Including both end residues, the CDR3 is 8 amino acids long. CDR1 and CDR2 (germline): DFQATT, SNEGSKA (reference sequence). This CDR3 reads CSARGHSV.

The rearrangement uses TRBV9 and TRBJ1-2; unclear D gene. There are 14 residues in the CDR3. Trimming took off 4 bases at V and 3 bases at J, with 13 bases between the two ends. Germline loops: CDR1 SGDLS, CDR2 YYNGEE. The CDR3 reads CASSPQTDHYGYTF. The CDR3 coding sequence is TGTGCCAGCAGCCCTCAGACGGATCACTATGGCTACACCTTC. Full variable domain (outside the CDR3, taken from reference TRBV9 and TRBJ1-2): DSGVTQTPKHLITATGQRVTLRCSPRSGDLSVYWYQQSLDQGLQFLIQYYNGEERAKGNILERFSAQQFPDLHSELNLSSLELGDSALYFCASSPQTDHYGYTFGSGTRLTVV.

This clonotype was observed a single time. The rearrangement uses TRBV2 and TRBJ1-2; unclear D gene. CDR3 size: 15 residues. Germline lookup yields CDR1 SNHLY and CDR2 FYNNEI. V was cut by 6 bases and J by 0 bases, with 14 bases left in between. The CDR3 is CASSLGFGANYGYTF. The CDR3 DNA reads TGTGCCAGCAGCTTAGGTTTCGGGGCTAACTATGGCTACACCTTC.

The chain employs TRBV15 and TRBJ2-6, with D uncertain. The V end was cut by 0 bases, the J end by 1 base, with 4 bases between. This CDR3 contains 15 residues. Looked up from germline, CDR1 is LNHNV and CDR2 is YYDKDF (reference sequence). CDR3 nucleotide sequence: TGTGCCACCAGCAGAGATTTGTCTGGGGCCAACGTCCTGACTTTC. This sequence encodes CATSRDLSGANVLTF.

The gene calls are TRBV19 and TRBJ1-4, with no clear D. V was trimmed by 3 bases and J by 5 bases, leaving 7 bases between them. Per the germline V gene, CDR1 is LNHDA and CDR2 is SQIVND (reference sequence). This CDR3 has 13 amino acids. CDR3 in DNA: TGTGCCAGTAGTATCATGGAAAATGAAAAACTGTTTTTT. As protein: CASSIMENEKLFF.

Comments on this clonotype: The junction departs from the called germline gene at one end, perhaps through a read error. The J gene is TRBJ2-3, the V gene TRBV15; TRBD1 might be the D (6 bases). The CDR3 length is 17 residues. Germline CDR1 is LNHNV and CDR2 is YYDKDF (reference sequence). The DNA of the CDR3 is TGTGCCAGCAGCCAAGTAGTTGGGGGCACACGCACAGATACGCAGTATTTT. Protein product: CASSQVVGGTRTDTQYF.

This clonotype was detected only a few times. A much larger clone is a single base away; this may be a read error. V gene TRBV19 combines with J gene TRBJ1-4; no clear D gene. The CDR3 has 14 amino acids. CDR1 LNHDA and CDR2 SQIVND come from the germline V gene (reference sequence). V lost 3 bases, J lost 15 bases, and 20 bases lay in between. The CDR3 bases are TGTGCCAGTAGTATTCTCGTTGCTGGCAGCGAGATGTTTTTT. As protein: CASSILVAGSEMFF.

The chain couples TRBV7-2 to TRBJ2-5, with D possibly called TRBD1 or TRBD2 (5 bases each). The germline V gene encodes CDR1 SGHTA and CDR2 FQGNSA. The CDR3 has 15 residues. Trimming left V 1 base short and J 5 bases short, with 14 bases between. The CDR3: CASSLDGRAGETQYF. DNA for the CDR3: TGTGCCAGCAGCTTAGATGGCAGGGCGGGCGAGACCCAGTACTTC.

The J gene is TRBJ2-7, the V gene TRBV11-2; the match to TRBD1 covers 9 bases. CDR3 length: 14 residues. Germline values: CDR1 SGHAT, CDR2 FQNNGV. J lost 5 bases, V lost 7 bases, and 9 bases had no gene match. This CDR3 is CASNTMTGGHEQYF. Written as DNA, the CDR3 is TGTGCCAGCAACACCATGACAGGGGGTCACGAGCAGTACTTC.

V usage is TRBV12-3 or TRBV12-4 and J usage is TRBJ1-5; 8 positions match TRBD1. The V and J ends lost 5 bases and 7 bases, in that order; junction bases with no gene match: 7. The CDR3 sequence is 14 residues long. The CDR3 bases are TGTGCCAGCAGTGGACAGGGTGTGGTACAGCCCCAGCATTTT. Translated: CASSGQGVVQPQHF.

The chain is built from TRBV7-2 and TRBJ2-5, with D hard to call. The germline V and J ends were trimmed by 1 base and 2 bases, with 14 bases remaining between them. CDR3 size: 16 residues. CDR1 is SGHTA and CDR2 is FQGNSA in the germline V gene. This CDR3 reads CASSLGVSTAQETQYF. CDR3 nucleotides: TGTGCCAGCAGCTTAGGGGTTAGTACAGCTCAAGAGACCCAGTACTTC.

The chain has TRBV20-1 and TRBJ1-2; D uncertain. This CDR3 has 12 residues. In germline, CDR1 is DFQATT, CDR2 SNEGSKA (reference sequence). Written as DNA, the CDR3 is TGCAGGGTCAGGCCGGTGGAGGATGGCTACACCTTC. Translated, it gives CRVRPVEDGYTF.

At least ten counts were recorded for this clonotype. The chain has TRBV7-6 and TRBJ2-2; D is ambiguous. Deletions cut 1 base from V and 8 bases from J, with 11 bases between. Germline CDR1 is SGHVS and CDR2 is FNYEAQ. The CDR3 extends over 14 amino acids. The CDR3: CASSLVAWGGELFF. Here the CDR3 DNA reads TGTGCCAGCAGCTTAGTTGCTTGGGGAGGGGAGCTGTTTTTT.

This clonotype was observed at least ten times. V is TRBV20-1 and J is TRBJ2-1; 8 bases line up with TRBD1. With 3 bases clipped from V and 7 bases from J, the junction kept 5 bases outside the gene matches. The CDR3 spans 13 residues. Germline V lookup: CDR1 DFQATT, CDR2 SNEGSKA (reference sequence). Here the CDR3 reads CSASWGTGNEQFF. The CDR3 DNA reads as TGCAGTGCTAGCTGGGGGACAGGTAATGAGCAGTTCTTC.

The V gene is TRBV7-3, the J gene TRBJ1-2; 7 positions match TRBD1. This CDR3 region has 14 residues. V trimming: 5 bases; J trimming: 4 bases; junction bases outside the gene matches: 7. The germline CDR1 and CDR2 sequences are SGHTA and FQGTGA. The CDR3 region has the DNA TGTGCCAGCAGCGGAAGGGACAGATTCTATGGCTACACCTTC. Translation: CASSGRDRFYGYTF.

CDR3 sequence: CASSLVRGGYNEQFF. The CDR3 DNA reads as TGTGCCAGCAGCTTAGTTCGGGGGGGCTACAATGAGCAGTTCTTC. V gene TRBV7-4 combines with J gene TRBJ2-1; TRBD2 matches at 8 bases. The CDR3 is 15 residues long. With 1 base clipped from V and 3 bases from J, the junction kept 2 bases outside the gene matches. The germline V gene has CDR1 SGHVT and CDR2 SQSDAQ.

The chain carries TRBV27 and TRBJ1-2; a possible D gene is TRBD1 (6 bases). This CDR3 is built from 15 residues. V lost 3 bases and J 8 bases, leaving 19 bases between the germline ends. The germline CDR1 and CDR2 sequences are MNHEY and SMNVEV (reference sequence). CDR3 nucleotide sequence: TGTGCCAGCAGTTTCACCACAGGGATCCGGTGGGGCTACACCTTC. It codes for CASSFTTGIRWGYTF.

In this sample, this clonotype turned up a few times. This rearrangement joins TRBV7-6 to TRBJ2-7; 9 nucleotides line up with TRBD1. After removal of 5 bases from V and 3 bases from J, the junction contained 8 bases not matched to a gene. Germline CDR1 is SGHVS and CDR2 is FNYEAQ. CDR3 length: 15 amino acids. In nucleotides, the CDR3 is TGTGCCAGCAGCGTAATGGAGGGACAGGGCTACGAGCAGTACTTC. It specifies CASSVMEGQGYEQYF. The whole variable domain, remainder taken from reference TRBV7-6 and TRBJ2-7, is GAGVSQSPRYKVTKRGQDVALRCDPISGHVSLYWYRQALGQGPEFLTYFNYEAQQDKSGLPNDRFSAERPEGSISTLTIQRTEQRDSAMYRCASSVMEGQGYEQYFGPGTRLTVT.

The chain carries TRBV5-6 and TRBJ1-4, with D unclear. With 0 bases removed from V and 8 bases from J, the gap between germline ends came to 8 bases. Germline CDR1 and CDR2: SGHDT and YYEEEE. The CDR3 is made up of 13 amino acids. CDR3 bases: TGTGCCAGCAGCTTGGAGGGAGACGAAAAACTGTTTTTT. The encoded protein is CASSLEGDEKLFF.

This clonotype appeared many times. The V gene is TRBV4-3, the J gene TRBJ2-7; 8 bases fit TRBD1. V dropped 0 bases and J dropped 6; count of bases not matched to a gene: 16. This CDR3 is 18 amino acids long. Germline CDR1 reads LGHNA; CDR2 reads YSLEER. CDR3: CASSQDPPPDRAMGEQYF. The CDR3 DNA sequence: TGCGCCAGCAGCCAAGATCCCCCTCCGGACAGGGCTATGGGCGAGCAGTACTTC.

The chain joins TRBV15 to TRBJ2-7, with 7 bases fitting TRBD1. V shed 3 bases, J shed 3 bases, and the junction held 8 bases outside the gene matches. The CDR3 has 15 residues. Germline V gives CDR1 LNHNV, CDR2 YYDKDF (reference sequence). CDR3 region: CATSREAGGVYEQYF. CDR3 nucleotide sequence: TGTGCCACCAGCAGGGAAGCAGGGGGAGTCTACGAGCAGTACTTC.